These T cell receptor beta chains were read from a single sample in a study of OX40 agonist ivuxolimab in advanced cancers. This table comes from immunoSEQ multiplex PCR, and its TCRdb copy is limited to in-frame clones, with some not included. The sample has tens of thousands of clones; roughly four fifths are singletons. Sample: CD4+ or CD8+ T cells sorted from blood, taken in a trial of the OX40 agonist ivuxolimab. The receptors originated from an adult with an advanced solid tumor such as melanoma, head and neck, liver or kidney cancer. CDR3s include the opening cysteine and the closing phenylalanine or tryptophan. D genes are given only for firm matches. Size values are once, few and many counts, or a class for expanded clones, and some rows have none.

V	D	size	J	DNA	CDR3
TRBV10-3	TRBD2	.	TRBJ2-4	TGTGCCATCAGTGAGTCGCTGCCGACTAGCGGTGGAAACATTCAGTACTTC	CAISESLPTSGGNIQYF
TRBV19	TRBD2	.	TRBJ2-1	TGTGCCAGTAGTACTAGACTAGCGGGGGGGCCCCCCTACAATGAGCAGTTCTTC	CASSTRLAGGPPYNEQFF
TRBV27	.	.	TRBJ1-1	TGTGCCAGCACCAATCAGGGACGGTACACTGAAGCTTTCTTT	CASTNQGRYTEAFF
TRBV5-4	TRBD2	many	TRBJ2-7	TGTGCCAGCAGCTTGGATCGGACTAGCGGGAGAAACGAGCAGTACTTC	CASSLDRTSGRNEQYF
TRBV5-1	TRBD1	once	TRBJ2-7	TGCGCCAGCAGCTTCACAGGGGGAATCCCCTACGAGCAGTACTTC	CASSFTGGIPYEQYF
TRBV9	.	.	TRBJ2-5	TGTGCCAGCAGCGTAGATGAGCAAGAGACCCAGTACTTC	CASSVDEQETQYF
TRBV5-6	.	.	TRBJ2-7	TGTGCCAGCAGCTTGGGCCAGAGCTACGAGCAGTACTTC	CASSLGQSYEQYF
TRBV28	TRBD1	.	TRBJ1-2	TGTGCCAGCAGGGGGGGGACAGAGTCCTATGGCTACACCTTC	CASRGGTESYGYTF
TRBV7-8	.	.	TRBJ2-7	TGTGCCAGCAGCTCCGACAGGGACTGCGAGCAGTACTTC	CASSSDRDCEQYF
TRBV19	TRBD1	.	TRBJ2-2	TGTGCCAGTAGTATAGCGAGGACAGGGAATTCCGGGGAGCTGTTTTTT	CASSIARTGNSGELFF
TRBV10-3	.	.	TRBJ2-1	TGTGCCATCAGTGAGGAAATGGGTGTGGGGTCTTTCGACAATGAGCAGTTCTTC	CAISEEMGVGSFDNEQFF
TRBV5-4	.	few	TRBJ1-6	TGTGCCAGCAGCTTGTCGGGCAGGAGCTATTCACCCCTCCACTTT	CASSLSGRSYSPLHF
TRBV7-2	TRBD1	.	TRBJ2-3	TGTGCCAGCAGCTTAGAAGGGACAGGGGGCTTTGCAGATACGCAGTATTTT	CASSLEGTGGFADTQYF
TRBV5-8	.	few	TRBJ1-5	TGTGCCAGCAGCTTGAATCCTCAGCCCCAGCATTTT	CASSLNPQPQHF
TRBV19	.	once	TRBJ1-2	TGTGCCAGTTCTTCTCGGCTCCTTTATGGCTACACCTTC	CASSSRLLYGYTF
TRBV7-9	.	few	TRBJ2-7	TGTGCCAGCAGCTGGGTACAGGGTAACGAGCAGTACTTC	CASSWVQGNEQYF
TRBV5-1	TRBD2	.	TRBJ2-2	TGCGCCAGCAGCACACTAGCGGGGGGAACGAACACCGGGGAGCTGTTTTTT	CASSTLAGGTNTGELFF
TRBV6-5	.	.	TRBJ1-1	TGTGCCAGCAATTCACAGGGTAACACTGAAGCTTTCTTT	CASNSQGNTEAFF
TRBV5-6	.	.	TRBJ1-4	TGTGCCAGCAGTATGGACCTCGCAACTAATGAAAAACTGTTTTTT	CASSMDLATNEKLFF
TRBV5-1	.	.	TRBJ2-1	TGCGCCAGCAGCTTACCCTCGGGCCATGAGCAGTTCTTC	CASSLPSGHEQFF
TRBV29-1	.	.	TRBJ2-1	TGCAGCGTTTCCACAGGGTCTCATGAGCAGTTCTTC	CSVSTGSHEQFF
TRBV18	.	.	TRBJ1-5	TGTGCCAGCTCACCACCACGGGGGTATAGCAATCAGCCCCAGCATTTT	CASSPPRGYSNQPQHF
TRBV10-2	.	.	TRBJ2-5	TGCGCCAGCAGTGAGTCCAGGTCGCCCAGAGAGACCCAGTACTTC	CASSESRSPRETQYF
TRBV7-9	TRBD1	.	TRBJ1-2	TGTGCCAGCAGCTTAGCGACAGGGATGGTCTATGGCTACACCTTC	CASSLATGMVYGYTF
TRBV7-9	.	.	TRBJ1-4	TGTGCCAGCAGCTTTTCATCTGAAAAACTGTTTTTT	CASSFSSEKLFF
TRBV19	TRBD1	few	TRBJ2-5	TGTGCCAGTCGACGGACAGGGGGAGCGGAGACCCAGTACTTC	CASRRTGGAETQYF
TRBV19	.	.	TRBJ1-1	TGTGCCAGTAGAGAAGTCCTTGCGAACACTGAAGCTTTCTTT	CASREVLANTEAFF
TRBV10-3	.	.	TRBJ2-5	TGTGCCATCAGCGAGGGAGGGGGGAGAGAGACCCAGTACTTC	CAISEGGGRETQYF
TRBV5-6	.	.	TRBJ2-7	TGTGCCAGCAGCTTTTGGACAGGGCGGCTAGCGGTTAGCTACGAGCAGTACTTC	CASSFWTGRLAVSYEQYF
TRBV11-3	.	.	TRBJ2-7	TGTGCCAGCAGCTTAGAAAGGGACCTTGGCGAGCAGTACTTC	CASSLERDLGEQYF